The 6 T cell receptor beta chains below all came from one sample that was sequenced in a study of blood T cell repertoires in COVID-19. Generated by immunoSEQ multiplex PCR, the TCRdb table keeps only in-frame clones and is missing some. The data contain about 240,000 clones, 70% to 85% of them singletons. The sample comprised peripheral blood. The receptor set was obtained from a woman older than 75 with acute or convalescent COVID-19.

V gene TRBV27 combines with J gene TRBJ2-1, with 11 bases identical to TRBD2. V shed 4 bases, J shed 6 bases, and the junction held 11 bases outside the gene matches. Germline CDR1 MNHEY, CDR2 SMNVEV (reference sequence). This CDR3 region has 17 residues. This CDR3 is CASSSMYSGGAPNEQFF. The CDR3 nucleotides read TGTGCCAGCAGTTCCATGTATAGCGGGGGGGCCCCCAATGAGCAGTTCTTC.

The V call is TRBV5-1, the J call TRBJ2-7; 7 positions match TRBD2. There are 14 residues in the CDR3. The germline V gene has CDR1 SGHRS and CDR2 YFSETQ. Unmatched junction bases numbered 8, after V lost 1 base and J lost 7 bases. Written as DNA, the CDR3 is TGCGCCAGCAGCTTGACTAGCGTGGGGCGGGAGCAGTACTTC. Its protein product is CASSLTSVGREQYF.

The rearrangement uses TRBV27 and TRBJ1-1; a possible D gene is TRBD1 (6 bases). Germline CDR1 MNHEY, CDR2 SMNVEV (reference sequence). V was pared by 2 bases and J by 2 bases, with 15 bases between. This CDR3 contains 16 residues. The CDR3 region has the DNA TGTGCCAGCAGTTTAGACCGCCTGGGGGCAAACACTGAAGCTTTCTTT. It specifies CASSLDRLGANTEAFF.

There are a few counts of this clone. The chain employs TRBV11-2 and TRBJ2-7; 8 bases fit TRBD2. Germline V gene sequence: CDR1 SGHAT, CDR2 FQNNGV. This CDR3 comprises 14 residues. V trimming: 6 bases; J trimming: 2 bases; junction bases outside the gene matches: 6. The CDR3 DNA sequence: TGTGCCAGCAGTCAATGGACTAGCCCCTACGAGCAGTACTTC. Its protein product is CASSQWTSPYEQYF.

The chain uses TRBV6-1 and TRBJ2-7; the match to TRBD2 covers 7 bases. Germline-derived CDR1 and CDR2 are MNHNS and SASEGT. The CDR3 runs 17 residues. With V trimmed by 2 bases and J by 3 bases, 13 bases remained unmatched. The CDR3 here is CASSEPVSGAGLYEQYF. CDR3 in DNA: TGTGCCAGCAGTGAACCGGTGAGCGGGGCAGGGCTCTACGAGCAGTACTTC.

V is TRBV13 and J is TRBJ1-6; 9 bases are a match to TRBD1. The CDR3 extends over 17 amino acids. The trim removed 2 bases at V and 9 bases at J, leaving 11 bases unmatched. The germline gives CDR1 PRHDT, CDR2 FYEKMQ (reference sequence). CDR3 loop: CASSLKLGQGSGSPLHF. The CDR3 DNA reads as TGTGCCAGCAGCTTAAAACTGGGACAGGGTTCCGGTTCACCCCTCCACTTT.